These T cell receptor beta chains were read from a single sample in a study of OX40 agonist ivuxolimab in advanced cancers. Measured with immunoSEQ multiplex PCR; TCRdb has only the in-frame clones, and not every one. This table has tens of thousands of clones, around 87% appearing once. The sequencing here drew on CD4+ or CD8+ T cells sorted from blood, taken in a trial of the OX40 agonist ivuxolimab. The receptors were sampled from an adult with an advanced solid tumor such as melanoma, head and neck, liver or kidney cancer. Both conserved end residues are part of each CDR3. Each record gives: D gene, clone size, J gene, V gene, CDR3 protein, CDR3 DNA. The D gene is left open where the match is weak. Some rows mark clone size as missing; the rest say once, few, many or name a class of expanded clone.

- | few | TRBJ1-6 | TRBV4-1 | CASSQSSMVRYNSPLHF | TGCGCCAGCAGCCAATCCTCCATGGTCCGATATAATTCACCCCTCCACTTT
TRBD1 | - | TRBJ2-7 | TRBV4-3 | CASSRTGTGGEQYF | TGCGCCAGCAGCCGAACCGGGACAGGAGGTGAGCAGTACTTC
- | - | TRBJ2-2 | TRBV2 | CASKIGPVGELFF | TGTGCCAGCAAAATAGGACCGGTAGGCGAGCTGTTTTTT
TRBD2 | - | TRBJ2-1 | TRBV11-3 | CASSATPLRGGLANEQFF | TGTGCCAGCAGCGCCACCCCTCTGCGCGGGGGGCTTGCAAATGAGCAGTTCTTC
- | - | TRBJ2-2 | TRBV5-1 | CASSLLGTGELFF | TGCGCCAGCAGCCTCCTGGGGACCGGGGAGCTGTTTTTT
TRBD2 | - | TRBJ2-3 | TRBV5-1 | CASRRLAGVTDTQYF | TGCGCCAGCCGACGACTAGCGGGGGTCACAGATACGCAGTATTTT
TRBD1 | once | TRBJ2-7 | TRBV9 | CASSVEAAGGPYEQYF | TGTGCCAGCAGCGTAGAAGCGGCAGGGGGTCCCTACGAGCAGTACTTC
- | - | TRBJ2-1 | TRBV4-1 | CASSQGGLGRNEQFF | TGCGCCAGCAGCCAAGGGGGACTCGGCCGGAATGAGCAGTTCTTC
TRBD1 | - | TRBJ1-5 | TRBV6-5 | CASSYVQGDNQPQHF | TGTGCCAGCAGTTACGTACAGGGGGACAATCAGCCCCAGCATTTT
- | - | TRBJ2-2 | TRBV6-1 | CASSVVTTNTGELFF | TGTGCCAGCAGCGTGGTGACGACGAACACCGGGGAGCTGTTTTTT
- | - | TRBJ1-1 | TRBV19 | CASSIAGPNTEAFF | TGTGCCAGTAGTATAGCAGGGCCTAACACTGAAGCTTTCTTT
- | - | TRBJ1-2 | TRBV15 | CATSSGWGLGANGYTF | TGTGCCACCAGCTCAGGATGGGGGTTGGGGGCCAATGGCTACACCTTC
- | few | TRBJ1-2 | TRBV6-6 | CASSPAVVYGYTF | TGTGCCAGCAGTCCCGCCGTCGTCTATGGCTACACCTTC
TRBD1 | - | TRBJ1-5 | TRBV29-1 | CSVATGGNQPQHF | TGCAGCGTTGCCACAGGGGGCAATCAGCCCCAGCATTTT
TRBD1 | - | TRBJ1-3 | TRBV5-4 | CASSFQQGSTTTGNTIYF | TGTGCCAGCAGCTTCCAACAGGGGTCAACAACTACTGGAAACACCATATATTTT
- | - | TRBJ2-2 | TRBV5-1 | CASSLGQTSNTGELFF | TGCGCCAGCAGCTTGGGACAGACCTCGAACACCGGGGAGCTGTTTTTT
TRBD2 | few | TRBJ2-3 | TRBV10-2 | CASTRSGGGADTQYF | TGCGCCAGCACCAGGAGCGGGGGAGGCGCAGATACGCAGTATTTT
- | - | TRBJ1-2 | TRBV19 | CASSIYGYGYTF | TGTGCCAGTAGTATCTACGGTTATGGCTACACCTTC
- | - | TRBJ1-3 | TRBV6-1 | CASSELRGTSGNTIYF | TGTGCCAGCAGTGAGCTGCGGGGGACGTCTGGAAACACCATATATTTT
TRBD1 | - | TRBJ2-3 | TRBV5-1 | CASSRETGPISTQYF | TGCGCCAGCAGCCGAGAGACAGGGCCAATATCGACGCAGTATTTT
TRBD2 | - | TRBJ2-1 | TRBV7-2 | CASSLAGTSGGVNEQFF | TGTGCCAGCAGCCTTGCCGGGACTAGCGGGGGGGTGAATGAGCAGTTCTTC
TRBD1 | - | TRBJ1-6 | TRBV6-1 | CASLSTGDNSPLHF | TGTGCCAGCCTATCGACAGGGGATAATTCACCCCTCCACTTT
TRBD1 | - | TRBJ1-1 | TRBV7-8 | CASSLGQGLANTEAFF | TGTGCCAGCAGCTTGGGACAGGGGTTGGCGAACACTGAAGCTTTCTTT
- | - | TRBJ2-3 | TRBV6-1 | CASSVVGGPSDTQYF | TGTGCCAGCAGTGTCGTGGGGGGGCCCTCAGATACGCAGTATTTT
TRBD1 | - | TRBJ2-1 | TRBV5-5 | CASSFGQGVDNEQFF | TGTGCCAGCAGCTTTGGACAGGGGGTCGACAATGAGCAGTTCTTC
- | - | TRBJ2-7 | TRBV9 | CASNAGESYEQYF | TGTGCCAGCAATGCCGGGGAGTCCTACGAGCAGTACTTC
TRBD1 | - | TRBJ2-3 | TRBV11-3 | CASSSGTGTDTQYF | TGTGCCAGCAGTTCGGGGACAGGGACAGATACGCAGTATTTT
- | - | TRBJ1-1 | TRBV5-4 | CASSFGGVMNTEAFF | TGTGCCAGCAGCTTTGGAGGGGTCATGAACACTGAAGCTTTCTTT
- | - | TRBJ1-4 | TRBV7-2 | CASSLGGPGANEKLFF | TGTGCCAGCAGCTTGGGGGGGCCCGGGGCTAATGAAAAACTGTTTTTT
- | few | TRBJ2-2 | TRBV6-5 | CASSYSANRDGELFF | TGTGCCAGCAGTTACTCCGCGAACAGGGACGGGGAGCTGTTTTTT
- | - | TRBJ2-3 | TRBV4-1 | CASSQVGSSRASTDTQYF | TGCGCCAGCAGCCAAGTGGGCTCATCCAGGGCCAGCACAGATACGCAGTATTTT
TRBD1 | - | TRBJ1-1 | TRBV19 | CASNTDRGPTEAFF | TGTGCCAGTAACACTGACAGGGGGCCCACTGAAGCTTTCTTT
- | - | TRBJ1-2 | TRBV10-3 | CAISEGQDYDYTF | TGTGCCATCAGTGAGGGGCAGGATTATGACTACACCTTC
- | - | TRBJ1-1 | TRBV10-3 | CAISGAGILSTEAFF | TGTGCCATCAGTGGGGCAGGGATCCTGAGCACTGAAGCTTTCTTT
TRBD2 | few | TRBJ2-3 | TRBV4-1 | CASSPTGTSGVTDTQYF | TGCGCCAGCAGCCCTACCGGGACTAGCGGGGTGACAGATACGCAGTATTTT
- | few | TRBJ1-6 | TRBV11-2 | CASSDSRGGDSPLHF | TGTGCCAGCAGCGACTCCAGGGGAGGCGATTCACCCCTCCACTTT
TRBD1 | - | TRBJ1-1 | TRBV11-1 | CASSSRDSVEAFF | TGTGCCAGCAGCTCCCGGGACAGCGTTGAAGCTTTCTTT
TRBD1 | - | TRBJ1-2 | TRBV4-1 | CASSQDRDSGFSYGYTF | TGCGCCAGCAGCCAAGACCGGGACAGCGGTTTCAGCTATGGCTACACCTTC
- | - | TRBJ1-2 | TRBV5-5 | CASSLGARDGPDGYTF | TGTGCCAGCAGCTTGGGTGCAAGGGACGGCCCAGATGGCTACACCTTC
- | - | TRBJ2-1 | TRBV11-3 | CASSLGGQDYNEQFF | TGTGCCAGCAGCTTAGGAGGGCAGGATTACAATGAGCAGTTCTTC
TRBD1 | few | TRBJ1-4 | TRBV5-8 | CASSLAGTDREKLFF | TGTGCCAGCAGCTTGGCCGGGACAGACCGTGAAAAACTGTTTTTT
- | - | TRBJ1-2 | TRBV2 | CASSEIRGPLYGYTF | TGTGCCAGCAGTGAGATAAGGGGCCCGCTCTATGGCTACACCTTC
- | - | TRBJ1-6 | TRBV19 | CASIRGGAYNSPLHF | TGTGCCAGTATTAGAGGTGGCGCCTATAATTCACCCCTCCACTTT
TRBD2 | once | TRBJ2-1 | TRBV4-1 | CASRTRELAGGEQFF | TGCGCCAGCAGGACTAGAGAGCTAGCGGGGGGTGAGCAGTTCTTC
- | - | TRBJ2-5 | TRBV7-2 | CASSQRTGQGETQYF | TGTGCCAGCAGCCAACGGACGGGGCAGGGGGAGACCCAGTACTTC
TRBD1 | - | TRBJ1-1 | TRBV25-1 | CASGEQGRDTEAFF | TGTGCCAGCGGCGAACAGGGGCGGGACACTGAAGCTTTCTTT
- | - | TRBJ1-4 | TRBV27 | CASRRLRESNEKLFF | TGTGCCAGCAGGCGACTCAGGGAATCGAATGAAAAACTGTTTTTT
TRBD2 | - | TRBJ2-2 | TRBV19 | CASSLAGGVTGELFF | TGTGCCAGTAGCCTAGCGGGGGGGGTCACCGGGGAGCTGTTTTTT
- | - | TRBJ2-3 | TRBV11-1 | CASSQVGGTQYF | TGTGCCAGCAGCCAGGTCGGAGGTACGCAGTATTTT
- | - | TRBJ1-5 | TRBV9 | CASSLGNQPQHF | TGTGCCAGCAGCTTAGGAAACCAGCCCCAGCATTTT
TRBD1 | - | TRBJ2-7 | TRBV27 | CASSPQGRQSYYEQYF | TGTGCCAGCAGTCCACAGGGGCGACAGAGTTACTACGAGCAGTACTTC
TRBD1 | - | TRBJ2-1 | TRBV11-1 | CASRQNRGRFYNEQFF | TGTGCCAGCAGACAGAACAGGGGAAGATTCTACAATGAGCAGTTCTTC
- | - | TRBJ1-2 | TRBV30 | CAWPPPGKLFF | TGTGCCTGGCCGCCTCCGGGTAAACTTTTCTTC
TRBD1 | - | TRBJ1-1 | TRBV6-5 | CASSPRDRPSAFF | TGTGCCAGCAGTCCCCGGGACAGACCATCGGCTTTCTTT
TRBD1 | once | TRBJ1-1 | TRBV5-1 | CASSFGQGNTEAFF | TGCGCCAGCAGCTTTGGACAGGGCAACACTGAAGCTTTCTTT
- | few | TRBJ1-1 | TRBV10-3 | CATLRAFLNTEAFF | TGTGCCACCCTTAGGGCGTTTCTGAACACTGAAGCTTTCTTT
TRBD2 | - | TRBJ2-5 | TRBV10-1 | CASSPLTSGGQETQYF | TGCGCCAGCAGTCCCCTGACTAGCGGGGGGCAGGAGACCCAGTACTTC
TRBD2 | - | TRBJ2-5 | TRBV6-6 | CASSYRGGPLVSQYF | TGTGCCAGCAGTTACCGCGGGGGGCCCTTAGTATCCCAGTACTTC